This T cell receptor (beta chain) stems from a study of blood T cell repertoires in COVID-19. Overall study context: COVID-19 samples collected from the United States, Italy and Spain covered acute and convalescent phases. PBMCs, B-cell-depleted T cells, or T cells were the source of the cDNA or gDNA that made up the material.

Generated by immunoSEQ multiplex PCR, the TCRdb table keeps only in-frame clones and is missing some. Here the sample spans under 60,000 clones, 70% to 90% being singletons. The CDR3 runs 15 residues. V lost 0 bases and J lost 3, with 9 bases in between. CDR1 and CDR2 (germline): MNHEY, SVGEGT. This TCR derives from a man between 60 and 75 years old with acute or convalescent COVID-19. The gene calls are TRBV6-2 or TRBV6-3 and TRBJ1-5, with D unresolved. Material for sequencing was peripheral blood. The CDR3 DNA reads TGTGCCAGCAGTTACTCGAGGGCTTTCAATCAGCCCCAGCATTTT. Translating gives CASSYSRAFNQPQHF.